This TCR beta chain was retrieved from a study of CD8 T cells in Susac syndrome. RNA amounts of about 0.5 to 1 ug underwent reverse transcription with random hexamers. Across 54 Vbeta and 13 Jbeta, TCR beta CDR3 was amplified with immunoSEQ multiplex PCR. TCRdb analysed the immunoSEQ multiplex PCR reads with MiXCR anew, one entry per CDR3 protein. The repertoire holds about 130,000 distinct CDR3 sequences, more than 85% seen once, with roughly 0.3% in the top ten. Germline CDR1 MGHRA, CDR2 YSYEKL. Trimming shortened V by 0 bases and J by 5 bases, and 8 bases separated the two germline ends. The CDR3 runs to 13 residues.

The gene calls are TRBV4-1 and TRBJ2-7, with D possibly called TRBD1 or TRBD2 (5 bases each). The clonotype comes from a human donor with multiple sclerosis. The sequenced sample consisted of CD8+ T cells from PBMCs. In DNA, the CDR3 is TGCGCCAGCAGCCAAGATGGGGGAGACGAGCAGTACGTC. It translates to CASSQDGGDEQYV.